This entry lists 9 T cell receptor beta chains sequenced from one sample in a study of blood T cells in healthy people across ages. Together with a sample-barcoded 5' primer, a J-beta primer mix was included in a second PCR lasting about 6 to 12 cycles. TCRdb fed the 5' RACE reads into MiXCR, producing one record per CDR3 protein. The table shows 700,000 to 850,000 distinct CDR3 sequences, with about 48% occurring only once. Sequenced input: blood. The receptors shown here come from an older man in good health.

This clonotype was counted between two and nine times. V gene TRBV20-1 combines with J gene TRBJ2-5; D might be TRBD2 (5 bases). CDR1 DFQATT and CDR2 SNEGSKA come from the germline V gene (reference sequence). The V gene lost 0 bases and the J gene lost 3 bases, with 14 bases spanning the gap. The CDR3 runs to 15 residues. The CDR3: CSARDWLAGKETQYF. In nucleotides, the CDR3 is TGCAGTGCTAGAGATTGGCTAGCCGGGAAAGAGACCCAGTACTTC.

The DNA for the CDR3 is TGCAGTGCAAAAAACGTAGCGGGAGGGCTTGCAGATACGCAGTATTTT. It is translated as CSAKNVAGGLADTQYF. V and J are TRBV20-1 and TRBJ2-3, with 11 bases that match TRBD2. Germline V lookup: CDR1 DFQATT, CDR2 SNEGSKA (reference sequence). The CDR3 extends over 16 amino acids. The V gene end was trimmed by 6 bases and the J gene end by 4 bases; junction bases not matched to a gene: 12.

Written as DNA, the CDR3 is TGTGCCAGTAGAAGAGCGGGGAACTCTGGGGCCAACGTCCTGACTTTC. Translating gives CASRRAGNSGANVLTF. This chain uses TRBV19 with TRBJ2-6; 7 bases are shared with TRBD2. Germline V gene data show CDR1 as LNHDA and CDR2 as SQIVND (reference sequence). The CDR3 spans 16 residues. Trimming at V came to 6 bases and at J to 0 bases, leaving 5 bases not matched to a gene.

The CDR3 here is CATVGEGPGEQYF. Here the CDR3 DNA reads TGTGCCACAGTGGGGGAGGGCCCGGGGGAGCAGTACTTC. This chain joins TRBV6-5 and TRBJ2-7, with 7 bases that match TRBD2. The germline CDR1 and CDR2 sequences are MNHEY and SVGAGI. J gave up 7 bases and V 10 bases, and 13 bases lay outside the gene matches. The length of the CDR3 is 13 residues.

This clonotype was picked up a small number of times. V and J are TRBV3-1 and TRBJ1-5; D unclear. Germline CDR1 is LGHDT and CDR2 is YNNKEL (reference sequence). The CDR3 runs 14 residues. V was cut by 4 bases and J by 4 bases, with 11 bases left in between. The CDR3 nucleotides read TGTGCCAGCAGCCCTCAATTGGGGAATCAGCCCCAGCATTTT. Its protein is CASSPQLGNQPQHF.

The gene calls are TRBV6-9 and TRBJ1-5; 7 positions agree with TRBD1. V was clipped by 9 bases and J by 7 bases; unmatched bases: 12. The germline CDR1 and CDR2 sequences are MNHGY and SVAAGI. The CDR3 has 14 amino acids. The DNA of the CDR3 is TGTGCCAGATCCCGCCACAGGGGACAGCAGCCCCAGCATTTT. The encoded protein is CARSRHRGQQPQHF.

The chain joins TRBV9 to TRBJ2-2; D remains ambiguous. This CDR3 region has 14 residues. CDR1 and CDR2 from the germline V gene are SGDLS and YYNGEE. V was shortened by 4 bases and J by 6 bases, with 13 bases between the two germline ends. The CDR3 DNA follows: TGTGCCAGCAGCCTCACTGACCTTCCCGGGGAGCTGTTTTTT. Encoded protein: CASSLTDLPGELFF.

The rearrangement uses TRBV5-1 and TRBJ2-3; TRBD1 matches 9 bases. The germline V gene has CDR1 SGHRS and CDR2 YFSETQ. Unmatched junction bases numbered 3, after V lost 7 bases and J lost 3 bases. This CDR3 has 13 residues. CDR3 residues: CASGTGSTDTQYF. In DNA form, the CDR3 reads TGCGCCAGCGGGACAGGGTCGACAGATACGCAGTATTTT.

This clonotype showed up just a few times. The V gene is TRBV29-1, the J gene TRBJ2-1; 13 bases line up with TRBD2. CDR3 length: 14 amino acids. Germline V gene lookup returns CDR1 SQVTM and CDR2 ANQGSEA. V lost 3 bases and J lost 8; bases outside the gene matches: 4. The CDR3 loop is CSVDGLAGVDEQFF. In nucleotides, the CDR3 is TGCAGCGTTGACGGACTAGCGGGAGTAGATGAGCAGTTCTTC.